This T cell receptor beta chain was sequenced for a study of T cells in Graves' hyperthyroidism and ophthalmopathy. Study information: Specimen type is peripheral blood, collected at initial diagnosis prior to any treatment.

TCR beta CDR3 region amplification was performed from RNA transcripts. First-round RT-PCR with HTBI primers amplified the TCR CDR3 region. TCRdb reprocessed the multiplex PCR reads with MiXCR, giving one entry per CDR3 protein. The profile shows 550,000 to 850,000 distinct CDR3 sequences, roughly a sixth of them singletons. The ends were cut back, 4 bases at V and 5 bases at J, with 16 bases in the middle. Germline V gene data show CDR1 as LGHDT and CDR2 as YNNKEL (reference sequence). This CDR3 has 15 amino acids. Sequences were obtained from blood. This TCR came from a woman aged 50 to 65 with Graves' hyperthyroidism that later progressed to Graves' ophthalmopathy. V usage is TRBV3-1 and J usage is TRBJ2-3; D is perhaps TRBD1 (5 bases). CDR3 sequence: CASSPSALRGDTQYF. CDR3 coding DNA: TGTGCCAGCAGCCCCAGCGCTCTAAGGGGAGATACGCAGTATTTT.